The rows below give T cell receptor beta chains drawn from one sample of a study of CD8 T cells in ankylosing spondylitis. TCRdb recomputed calls from the 5' RACE reads with MiXCR, one row per CDR3 protein. The sample includes approximately 540,000 distinct CDR3 sequences, approximately 12% seen only once; the top ten take about 6.5%. The specimen sequenced was blood, either unsorted or a sorted T cell fraction (not recorded which). These receptors originate from a male donor with ankylosing spondylitis. Both conserved end residues are part of each CDR3. D genes are given only for firm matches. The size entry is marked missing in some rows and otherwise reads once, few, many or a size class.

V: TRBV5-6
length: 14
size: NA
J: TRBJ1-2
D: NA
CDR3: CASSLTGRNYGYTF
DNA: TGTGCCAGCAGCTTGACTGGACGGAACTATGGCTACACCTTC

V: TRBV20-1
length: 14
size: NA
J: TRBJ2-2
D: NA
CDR3: CSAREGMTKGELFF
DNA: TGCAGTGCTAGAGAGGGGATGACCAAGGGGGAGCTGTTTTTT

V: TRBV10-3
length: 13
size: many
J: TRBJ2-5
D: NA
CDR3: CAISELGKETQYF
DNA: TGTGCCATCAGTGAGTTAGGGAAAGAGACCCAGTACTTC

V: TRBV21-1
length: 16
size: NA
J: TRBJ2-3
D: NA
CDR3: CASSKRQGAPTDTQYF
DNA: TGTGCCAGCAGCAAACGACAGGGGGCACCCACAGATACGCAGTATTTT

V: TRBV13
length: 16
size: NA
J: TRBJ2-5
D: TRBD2
CDR3: CASSPPTSGIAETQYF
DNA: TGTGCCAGCAGCCCCCCGACTAGCGGGATAGCGGAGACCCAGTACTTC

V: TRBV20-1
length: 15
size: few
J: TRBJ2-6
D: NA
CDR3: CSASREARGANVLTF
DNA: TGCAGTGCTAGTCGCGAGGCTAGGGGGGCCAACGTCCTGACTTTC

V: TRBV24-1
length: 16
size: many
J: TRBJ2-1
D: TRBD1
CDR3: CATSAPTGGVYNEQFF
DNA: TGTGCCACCAGTGCCCCCACAGGGGGCGTCTACAATGAGCAGTTCTTC

V: TRBV11-2
length: 16
size: NA
J: TRBJ1-6
D: NA
CDR3: CASSWSGISYNSPLHF
DNA: TGTGCCAGCAGCTGGTCAGGGATTTCCTATAATTCACCCCTCCACTTT

V: TRBV12-3/TRBV12-4
length: 16
size: NA
J: TRBJ2-1
D: NA
CDR3: CASSPSAWSSYNEQFF
DNA: TGTGCCAGCAGTCCTAGCGCCTGGAGCTCCTACAATGAGCAGTTCTTC

V: TRBV5-1
length: 14
size: few
J: TRBJ1-2
D: TRBD1
CDR3: CASTPRQGGYGYTF
DNA: TGCGCCAGCACCCCCCGGCAGGGGGGGTATGGCTACACCTTC

V: TRBV5-1
length: 15
size: NA
J: TRBJ2-3
D: TRBD2
CDR3: CASSLQAGEPDTQYF
DNA: TGCGCCAGCAGCTTGCAAGCGGGAGAACCAGATACGCAGTATTTT

V: TRBV12-3/TRBV12-4
length: 15
size: few
J: TRBJ1-6
D: NA
CDR3: CASSPSGAYNSPLHF
DNA: TGTGCCAGCAGTCCATCAGGGGCCTATAATTCACCCCTCCACTTT

V: TRBV7-2
length: 15
size: NA
J: TRBJ2-7
D: TRBD2
CDR3: CASSGPQREDYEQYF
DNA: TGTGCCAGCAGCGGCCCCCAGCGGGAGGACTACGAGCAGTACTTC

V: TRBV19
length: 14
size: NA
J: TRBJ1-1
D: NA
CDR3: CASSMGHPNTEAFF
DNA: TGTGCCAGTAGTATGGGACATCCGAACACTGAAGCTTTCTTT

V: TRBV29-1
length: 13
size: NA
J: TRBJ2-1
D: TRBD2
CDR3: CSADDWRGNEQFF
DNA: TGCAGCGCGGACGACTGGCGGGGGAATGAGCAGTTCTTC

V: TRBV7-9
length: 13
size: NA
J: TRBJ2-7
D: TRBD2
CDR3: CASSGWAGDEQYF
DNA: TGTGCCAGCAGCGGATGGGCGGGAGACGAGCAGTACTTC

V: TRBV12-3/TRBV12-4
length: 13
size: many
J: TRBJ1-2
D: NA
CDR3: CASSPRTVNGYTF
DNA: TGTGCCAGCAGTCCCCGGACAGTGAATGGCTACACCTTC

V: TRBV6-2/TRBV6-3
length: 15
size: NA
J: TRBJ2-5
D: NA
CDR3: CASRIVAGDKETQYF
DNA: TGTGCCAGTAGGATTGTTGCAGGCGACAAAGAGACCCAGTACTTC

V: TRBV14
length: 16
size: few
J: TRBJ2-3
D: NA
CDR3: CASSQDAGLITDTQYF
DNA: TGTGCCAGCAGCCAAGATGCGGGCTTAATCACAGATACGCAGTATTTT

V: TRBV20-1
length: 15
size: NA
J: TRBJ1-2
D: NA
CDR3: CSAAKRGDHNYGYTF
DNA: TGCAGTGCTGCTAAACGCGGGGACCATAACTATGGCTACACCTTC

V: TRBV7-2
length: 12
size: many
J: TRBJ1-1
D: NA
CDR3: CASSLDEGEAFF
DNA: TGTGCCAGCAGCTTAGACGAGGGGGAAGCTTTCTTT

V: TRBV19
length: 14
size: few
J: TRBJ2-1
D: TRBD2
CDR3: CASTPSGTYNEQFF
DNA: TGTGCCAGTACCCCTAGCGGGACCTACAATGAGCAGTTCTTC

V: TRBV7-8
length: 15
size: few
J: TRBJ2-5
D: TRBD2
CDR3: CASSFREGWGETQYF
DNA: TGTGCCAGCAGCTTTAGGGAGGGGTGGGGAGAGACCCAGTACTTC

V: TRBV29-1
length: 14
size: many
J: TRBJ2-1
D: TRBD2
CDR3: CSVLGTSGYNEQFF
DNA: TGCAGCGTTTTAGGGACTAGCGGATACAATGAGCAGTTCTTC

V: TRBV29-1
length: 15
size: many
J: TRBJ1-2
D: TRBD1
CDR3: CSVESGTGGFNGYTF
DNA: TGCAGCGTTGAATCTGGGACAGGGGGCTTCAATGGCTACACCTTC

V: TRBV29-1
length: 12
size: many
J: TRBJ2-5
D: TRBD1
CDR3: CSVTGDEETQYF
DNA: TGCAGCGTGACAGGGGACGAAGAGACCCAGTACTTC

V: TRBV5-1
length: 17
size: many
J: TRBJ2-1
D: TRBD2
CDR3: CASSVPGLAGGGNEQFF
DNA: TGCGCCAGCAGCGTCCCAGGACTAGCGGGAGGGGGGAATGAGCAGTTCTTC

V: TRBV3-1
length: 15
size: NA
J: TRBJ2-7
D: TRBD1
CDR3: CASSQVGQGRYEQYF
DNA: TGTGCCAGCAGCCAAGTTGGACAGGGGCGCTACGAGCAGTACTTC